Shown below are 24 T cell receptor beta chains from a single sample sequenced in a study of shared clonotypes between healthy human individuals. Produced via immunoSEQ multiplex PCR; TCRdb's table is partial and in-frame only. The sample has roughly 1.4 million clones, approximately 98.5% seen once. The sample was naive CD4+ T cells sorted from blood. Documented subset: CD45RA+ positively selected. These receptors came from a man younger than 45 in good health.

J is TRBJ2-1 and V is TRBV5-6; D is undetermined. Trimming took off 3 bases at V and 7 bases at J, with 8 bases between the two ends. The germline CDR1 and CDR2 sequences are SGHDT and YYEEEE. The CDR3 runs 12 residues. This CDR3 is CASSSRINEQFF. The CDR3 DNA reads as TGTGCCAGCAGCTCTCGAATTAATGAGCAGTTCTTC. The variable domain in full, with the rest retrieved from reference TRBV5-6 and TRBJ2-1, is DAGVTQSPTHLIKTRGQQVTLRCSPKSGHDTVSWYQQALGQGPQFIFQYYEEEERQRGNFPDRFSGHQFPNYSSELNVNALLLGDSALYLCASSSRINEQFFGPGTRLTVL.

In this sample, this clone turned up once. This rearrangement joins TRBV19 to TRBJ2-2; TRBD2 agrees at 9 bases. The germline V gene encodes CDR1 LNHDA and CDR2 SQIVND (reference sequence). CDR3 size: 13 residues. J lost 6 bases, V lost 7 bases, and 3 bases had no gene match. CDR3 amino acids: CASTGLAPGELFF. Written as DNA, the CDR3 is TGTGCCAGTACGGGACTAGCCCCCGGGGAGCTGTTTTTT. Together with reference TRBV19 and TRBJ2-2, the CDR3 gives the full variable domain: DGGITQSPKYLFRKEGQNVTLSCEQNLNHDAMYWYRQDPGQGLRLIYYSQIVNDFQKGDIAEGYSVSREKKESFPLTVTSAQKNPTAFYLCASTGLAPGELFFGEGSRLTVL.

The CDR3, as DNA: TGTGCCAGCAGTTTTTTGGGCCTAGAGACTGAAGCTTTCTTT. Its translation: CASSFLGLETEAFF. This chain uses TRBV6-5 with TRBJ1-1; no firm D call. The CDR3 consists of 14 residues. The V gene's germline CDR1 is MNHEY and CDR2 SVGAGI. Trimming left V 4 bases short and J 5 bases short, with 14 bases between.

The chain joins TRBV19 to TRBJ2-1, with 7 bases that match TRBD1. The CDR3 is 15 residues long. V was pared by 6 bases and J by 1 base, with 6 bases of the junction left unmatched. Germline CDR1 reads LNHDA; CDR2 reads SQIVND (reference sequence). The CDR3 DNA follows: TGTGCCAGTAGCCGGACAGGCTTTTCCTACAATGAGCAGTTCTTC. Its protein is CASSRTGFSYNEQFF.

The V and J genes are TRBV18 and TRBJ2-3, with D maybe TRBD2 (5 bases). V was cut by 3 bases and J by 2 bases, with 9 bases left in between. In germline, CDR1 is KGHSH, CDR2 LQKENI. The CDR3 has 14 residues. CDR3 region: CASSPLAITDTQYF. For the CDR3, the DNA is TGTGCCAGCTCACCGCTAGCCATCACAGATACGCAGTATTTT. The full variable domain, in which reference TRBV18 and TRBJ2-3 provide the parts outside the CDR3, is NAGVMQNPRHLVRRRGQEARLRCSPMKGHSHVYWYRQLPEEGLKFMVYLQKENIIDESGMPKERFSAEFPKEGPSILRIQQVVRGDSAAYFCASSPLAITDTQYFGPGTRLTVL.

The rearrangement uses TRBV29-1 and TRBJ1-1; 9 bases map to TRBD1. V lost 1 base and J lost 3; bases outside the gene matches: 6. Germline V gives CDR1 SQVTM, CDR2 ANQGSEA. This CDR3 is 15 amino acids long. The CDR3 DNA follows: TGCAGCGTTGAAGGCGTACAGGGGGCGGACACTGAAGCTTTCTTT. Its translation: CSVEGVQGADTEAFF.

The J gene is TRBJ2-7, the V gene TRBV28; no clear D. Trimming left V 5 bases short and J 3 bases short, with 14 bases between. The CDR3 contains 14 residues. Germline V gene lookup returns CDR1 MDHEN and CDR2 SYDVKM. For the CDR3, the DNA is TGTGCCAGCAGTAATGTCCTGCCCAGCTACGAGCAGTACTTC. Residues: CASSNVLPSYEQYF.

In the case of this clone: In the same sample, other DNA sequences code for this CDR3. This CDR3 reads CASSLDRVGTGELFF. CDR3 sequence (DNA): TGCGCCAGCAGCTTGGACAGGGTAGGCACCGGGGAGCTGTTTTTT. This chain uses TRBV5-1 with TRBJ2-2, with D perhaps matching TRBD1 (6 bases). The CDR3 is 15 amino acids. V was shortened by 0 bases and J by 4 bases, with 10 bases between the two germline ends. Per germline, CDR1 SGHRS and CDR2 YFSETQ.

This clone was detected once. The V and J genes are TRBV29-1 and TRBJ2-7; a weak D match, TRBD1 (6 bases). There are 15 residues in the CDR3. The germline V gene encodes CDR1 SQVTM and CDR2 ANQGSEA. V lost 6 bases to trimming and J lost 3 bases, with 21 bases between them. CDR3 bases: TGCAGCGTCGGAGCCATACAGGGACCCGACTACGAGCAGTACTTC. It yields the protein CSVGAIQGPDYEQYF.

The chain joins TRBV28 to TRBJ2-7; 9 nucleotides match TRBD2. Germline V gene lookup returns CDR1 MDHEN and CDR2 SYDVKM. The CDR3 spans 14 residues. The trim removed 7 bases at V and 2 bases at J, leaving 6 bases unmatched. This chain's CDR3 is CASTLAGPTYEQYF. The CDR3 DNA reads TGTGCCAGCACCCTAGCGGGGCCAACCTACGAGCAGTACTTC.

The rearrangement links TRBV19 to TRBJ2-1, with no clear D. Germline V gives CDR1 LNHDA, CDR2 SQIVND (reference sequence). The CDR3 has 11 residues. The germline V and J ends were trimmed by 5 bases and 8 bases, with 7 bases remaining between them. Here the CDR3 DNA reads TGTGCCAGTAGTCTAACGGATGAGCAGTTCTTC. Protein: CASSLTDEQFF.

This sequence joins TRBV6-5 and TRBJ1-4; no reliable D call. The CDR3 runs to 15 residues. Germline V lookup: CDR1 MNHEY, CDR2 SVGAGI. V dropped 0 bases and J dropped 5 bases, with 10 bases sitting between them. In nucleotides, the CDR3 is TGTGCCAGCAGTTACTCGGCAGGTTGGAATGAAAAACTGTTTTTT. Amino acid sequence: CASSYSAGWNEKLFF.

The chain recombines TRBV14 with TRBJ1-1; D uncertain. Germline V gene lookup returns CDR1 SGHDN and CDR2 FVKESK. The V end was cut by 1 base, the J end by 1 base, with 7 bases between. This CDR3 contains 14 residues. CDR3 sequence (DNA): TGTGCCAGCAGCCAAGTTTCAAGGAACACTGAAGCTTTCTTT. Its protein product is CASSQVSRNTEAFF.

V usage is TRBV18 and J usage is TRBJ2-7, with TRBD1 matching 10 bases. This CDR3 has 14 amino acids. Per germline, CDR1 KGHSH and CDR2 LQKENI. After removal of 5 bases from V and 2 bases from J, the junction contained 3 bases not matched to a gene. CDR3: CASSRDRGPYEQYF. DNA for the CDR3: TGTGCCAGCTCAAGAGACAGGGGGCCCTACGAGCAGTACTTC.

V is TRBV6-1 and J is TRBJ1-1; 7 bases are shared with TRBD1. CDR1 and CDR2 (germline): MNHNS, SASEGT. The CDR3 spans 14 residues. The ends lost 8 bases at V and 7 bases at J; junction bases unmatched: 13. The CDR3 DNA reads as TGTGCCAGCCAGGGGGACTCTCTGGGTAGTGAAGCTTTCTTT. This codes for CASQGDSLGSEAFF.

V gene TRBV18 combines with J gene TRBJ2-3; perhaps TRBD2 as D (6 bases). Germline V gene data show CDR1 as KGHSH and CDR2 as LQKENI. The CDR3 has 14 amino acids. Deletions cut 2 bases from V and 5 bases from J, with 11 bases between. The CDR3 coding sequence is TGTGCCAGCTCACCAAAATCCGGGGGAGATACGCAGTATTTT. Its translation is CASSPKSGGDTQYF.

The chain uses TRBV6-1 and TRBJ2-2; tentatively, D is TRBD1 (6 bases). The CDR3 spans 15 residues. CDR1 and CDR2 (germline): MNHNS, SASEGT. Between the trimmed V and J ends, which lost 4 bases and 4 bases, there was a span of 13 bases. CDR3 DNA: TGTGCCAGCAGTGCCCTCCCAGGGGTCACCGGGGAGCTGTTTTTT. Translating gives CASSALPGVTGELFF.

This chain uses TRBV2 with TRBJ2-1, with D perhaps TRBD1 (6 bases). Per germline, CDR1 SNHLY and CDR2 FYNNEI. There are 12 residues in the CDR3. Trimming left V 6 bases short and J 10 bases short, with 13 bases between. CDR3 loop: CASSPAGTEQFF. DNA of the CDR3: TGTGCCAGCAGCCCGGCCGGGACAGAGCAGTTCTTC.

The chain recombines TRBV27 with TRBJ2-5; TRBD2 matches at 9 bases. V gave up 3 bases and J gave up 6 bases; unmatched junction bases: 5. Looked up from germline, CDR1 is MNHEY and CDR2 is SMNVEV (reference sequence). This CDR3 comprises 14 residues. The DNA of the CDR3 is TGTGCCAGCAGTTTCAATAGCGGGGGCCAGACCCAGTACTTC. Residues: CASSFNSGGQTQYF.

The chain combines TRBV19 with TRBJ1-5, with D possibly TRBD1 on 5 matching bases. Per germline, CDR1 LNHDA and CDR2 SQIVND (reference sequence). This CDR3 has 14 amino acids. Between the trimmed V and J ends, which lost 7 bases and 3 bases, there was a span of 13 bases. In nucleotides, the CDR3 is TGTGCCAGTAAGGACACCGGTATCAATCAGCCCCAGCATTTT. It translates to CASKDTGINQPQHF.

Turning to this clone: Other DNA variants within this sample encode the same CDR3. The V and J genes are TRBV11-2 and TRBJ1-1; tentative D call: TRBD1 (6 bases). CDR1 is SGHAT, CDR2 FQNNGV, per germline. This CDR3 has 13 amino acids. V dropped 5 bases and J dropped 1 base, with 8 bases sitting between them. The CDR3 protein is CASSQDRNTEAFF. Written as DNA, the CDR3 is TGTGCCAGCAGCCAGGACAGGAACACTGAAGCTTTCTTT.

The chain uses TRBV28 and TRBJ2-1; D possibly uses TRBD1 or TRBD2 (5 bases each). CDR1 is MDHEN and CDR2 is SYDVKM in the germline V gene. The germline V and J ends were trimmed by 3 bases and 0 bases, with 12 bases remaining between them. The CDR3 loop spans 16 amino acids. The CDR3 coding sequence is TGTGCCAGCAGTTTTGGGGACGGTAGCTCCTACAATGAGCAGTTCTTC. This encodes CASSFGDGSSYNEQFF.

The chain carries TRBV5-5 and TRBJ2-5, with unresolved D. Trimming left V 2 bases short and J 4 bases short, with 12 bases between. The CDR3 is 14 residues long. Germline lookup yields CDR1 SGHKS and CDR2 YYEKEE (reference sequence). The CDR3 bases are TGTGCCAGCAGCTTAGCCTGGCAGCTAGAGACCCAGTACTTC. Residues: CASSLAWQLETQYF.

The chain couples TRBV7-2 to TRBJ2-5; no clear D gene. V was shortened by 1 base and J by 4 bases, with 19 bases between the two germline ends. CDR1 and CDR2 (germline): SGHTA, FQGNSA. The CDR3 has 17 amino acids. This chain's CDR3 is CASSLEVRHAQGETQYF. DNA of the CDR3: TGTGCCAGCAGCTTAGAAGTTAGGCACGCTCAAGGAGAGACCCAGTACTTC.